The next 19 T cell receptor beta chains were all read from a single sample in a study of blood T cell repertoires in COVID-19. TCRdb's table, derived via immunoSEQ multiplex PCR, lists solely in-frame clones and lacks some. The sample shows about 350,000 clones, 85% to 90% of them seen only once. Specimen: PBMCs or T cells enriched from blood (not recorded which). The receptor source for this set is a woman aged 30 to 39 who had been exposed to COVID-19.

The V and J genes are TRBV10-3 and TRBJ2-7, with 8 bases that match TRBD1. Germline CDR1 ENHRY, CDR2 SYGVKD. The junction had 23 bases not matched to a gene; V was cut back by 10 bases and J by 6 bases. This CDR3 is 17 amino acids long. CDR3 coding DNA: TGTGCCACCTTGAAATTGCCCGGGACAGGTGACGAGGGCGAGCAGTACTTC. Its translation: CATLKLPGTGDEGEQYF.

V usage is TRBV3-1 (or the pseudogene TRBV3-2) and J usage is TRBJ1-5; D is ambiguous. The CDR3 has 17 residues. The germline V and J ends were trimmed by 3 bases and 0 bases, with 15 bases remaining between them. Germline lookup yields CDR1 LGHDT and CDR2 YNNKEL (reference sequence). The DNA for the CDR3 is TGTGCCAGCAGCCAGGGAGGGCGGGGATATAGCAATCAGCCCCAGCATTTT. It is translated as CASSQGGRGYSNQPQHF.

This clone came up once. The chain employs TRBV18 and TRBJ1-1, with D hard to call. The length of the CDR3 is 15 residues. V was shortened by 4 bases and J by 1 base, with 13 bases between the two germline ends. CDR1 is KGHSH, CDR2 LQKENI, per germline. This chain's CDR3 is CASSLGGLGNTEAFF. The CDR3 DNA reads TGTGCCAGCTCACTAGGAGGTCTGGGGAACACTGAAGCTTTCTTT.

This chain links TRBV11-3 with TRBJ1-4, with D possibly matching TRBD1 (6 bases). The CDR3 covers 16 residues. Germline V gene data show CDR1 as SGHNT and CDR2 as YENEEA. With 5 bases removed from V and 11 bases from J, the gap between germline ends came to 24 bases. CDR3 in DNA: TGTGCCAGCAGCCTCGACAGGTCGGAGGTGATGGATAAACTGTTTTTT. Its protein is CASSLDRSEVMDKLFF.

In nucleotides, the CDR3 is TGTGCCAGCAGCCAATGGCAGGTGACCCAAGAGACCCAGTACTTC. Its translation: CASSQWQVTQETQYF. This sequence joins TRBV3-1 (or the pseudogene TRBV3-2) and TRBJ2-5; no definite D call. CDR1 LGHDT and CDR2 YNNKEL come from the germline V gene (reference sequence). This CDR3 comprises 15 residues. The V and J ends lost 2 bases and 1 base respectively, with 11 bases between them.

The V call is TRBV10-3, the J call TRBJ2-1; TRBD1 matches 8 bases. CDR1 and CDR2 from the germline V gene are ENHRY and SYGVKD. V shed 4 bases and J 6 bases; nucleotides not matched to a gene: 8. CDR3 length: 15 residues. The CDR3 nucleotides are TGTGCCATCAGTGGAGCCGGGACAGGTTTCAATGAGCAGTTCTTC. Its translation is CAISGAGTGFNEQFF.

The chain joins TRBV30 to TRBJ2-7; the match to TRBD1 covers 9 bases. CDR1 GTSNPN and CDR2 SVGIG come from the germline V gene (reference sequence). There are 13 residues in the CDR3. V shed 4 bases and J 6 bases; nucleotides not matched to a gene: 7. The CDR3 region is CAWTGTGFSEQYF. The DNA of the CDR3 is TGTGCCTGGACCGGGACAGGGTTTTCCGAGCAGTACTTC.

The chain carries TRBV12-5 and TRBJ2-4; 8 nucleotides agree with TRBD1. Germline V gene data show CDR1 as LGHNT and CDR2 as FRNRAP. The V gene end was trimmed by 3 bases and the J gene end by 2 bases; junction bases not matched to a gene: 12. CDR3 length: 18 amino acids. This chain's CDR3 is CASGFSLRGQGTKNIQYF. The CDR3 DNA reads TGTGCTAGTGGTTTTAGCCTCAGAGGACAGGGAACCAAAAACATTCAGTACTTC.

This clone was seen a few times. The chain recombines TRBV3-1 (or the pseudogene TRBV3-2) with TRBJ1-1, with 8 bases that match TRBD1. Trimming took 4 bases from V and 3 from J; bases not matched to a gene: 4. This CDR3 region has 14 residues. Germline V CDR1 and CDR2: LGHDT, YNNKEL (reference sequence). In nucleotides, the CDR3 is TGTGCCAGCAGCCCCGGACAGGGCTACACTGAAGCTTTCTTT. Its protein product is CASSPGQGYTEAFF.

This chain joins TRBV5-1 and TRBJ1-5; D not resolved. V was cut by 4 bases and J by 5 bases, with 16 bases left in between. The CDR3 length is 15 residues. From germline, CDR1 is SGHRS and CDR2 YFSETQ. This CDR3 reads CASSPDFRGDQPQHF. DNA of the CDR3: TGCGCCAGCAGCCCTGACTTTCGCGGGGATCAGCCCCAGCATTTT.

This clone turned up a few times. The V and J genes are TRBV6-5 and TRBJ1-1; 7 bases align to TRBD1. CDR3 length equals 13 residues. Looked up from germline, CDR1 is MNHEY and CDR2 is SVGAGI. V shed 2 bases and J 5 bases; nucleotides not matched to a gene: 2. The chain's CDR3 is CASSYADRTEAFF. In nucleotides, the CDR3 is TGTGCCAGCAGTTACGCGGACAGGACTGAAGCTTTCTTT.

The rearrangement joins TRBV28 to TRBJ2-7; 9 bases align to TRBD1. The germline CDR1 and CDR2 sequences are MDHEN and SYDVKM. Losses at the gene ends were 3 bases for V and 4 bases for J; bases not matched to a gene: 13. There are 17 residues in the CDR3. The CDR3 nucleotides read TGTGCCAGCAGTTTCCCGGGGCCTACAGGGGGCGGGTACGAGCAGTACTTC. Protein: CASSFPGPTGGGYEQYF.

This chain joins TRBV29-1 and TRBJ2-1; tentative D call: TRBD1 (5 bases). This CDR3 is built from 16 residues. CDR1 is SQVTM, CDR2 ANQGSEA, per germline. Between the trimmed V and J ends, which lost 2 bases and 5 bases, there was a span of 19 bases. CDR3: CSVEKPDSRTNNEQFF. As DNA, the CDR3 is TGCAGCGTTGAAAAACCAGACAGCAGGACCAACAATGAGCAGTTCTTC.

This chain connects TRBV11-3 to TRBJ2-3, with 9 nucleotides matching TRBD1. Germline CDR1 SGHNT, CDR2 YENEEA. This CDR3 is 16 amino acids long. The J segment lost 4 bases and the V segment lost 6 bases, leaving 11 bases of the junction unmatched. CDR3 DNA sequence: TGTGCCAGCAGTGGATCCGGGACAGGGATCCCAGATACGCAGTATTTT. It translates to CASSGSGTGIPDTQYF.

The genes are TRBV9 and TRBJ2-3; TRBD2 is a possible D gene (5 bases). The germline gives CDR1 SGDLS, CDR2 YYNGEE. V lost 0 bases and J lost 4, with 12 bases in between. This CDR3 has 15 amino acids. CDR3 DNA sequence: TGTGCCAGCAGCGTAGCGGCTAGCAGCGCAGATACGCAGTATTTT. This gives the protein CASSVAASSADTQYF.

The chain uses TRBV28 and TRBJ1-2; D ambiguous. Per germline, CDR1 MDHEN and CDR2 SYDVKM. The CDR3 loop spans 13 amino acids. V was pared by 3 bases and J by 1 base, with 6 bases between. DNA for the CDR3: TGTGCCAGCAGTTTGCGGGTTAACTATGGCTACACCTTC. Translating gives CASSLRVNYGYTF.

The chain links TRBV6-5 to TRBJ2-7, with TRBD1 identical over 9 bases. Germline V gives CDR1 MNHEY, CDR2 SVGAGI. This CDR3 spans 14 amino acids. Unmatched junction bases numbered 5, after V lost 6 bases and J lost 2 bases. The CDR3 sequence: CASSSGTGPYEQYF. The CDR3 DNA is TGTGCCAGCAGCTCCGGGACAGGGCCCTACGAGCAGTACTTC.

DNA of the CDR3: TGTGCCAGCACCACAACAGGGGGTTCACCCCTCCACTTT. Amino acid sequence: CASTTTGGSPLHF. The chain employs TRBV3-1 (or the pseudogene TRBV3-2) and TRBJ1-6; 8 bases map to TRBD1. The germline CDR1 and CDR2 sequences are LGHDT and YNNKEL (reference sequence). The CDR3 has 13 amino acids. J was trimmed by 9 bases and V by 7 bases; bases with no gene match: 5.

The V call is TRBV19, the J call TRBJ2-7; possibly TRBD1 for D (6 bases). This CDR3 comprises 13 residues. The V gene's germline CDR1 is LNHDA and CDR2 SQIVND (reference sequence). Trimming took 6 bases from V and 7 from J, leaving 16 bases between them. The CDR3: CASSKTSGVEQYF. The CDR3 coding sequence is TGTGCCAGTAGCAAAACCTCAGGGGTTGAGCAGTACTTC.